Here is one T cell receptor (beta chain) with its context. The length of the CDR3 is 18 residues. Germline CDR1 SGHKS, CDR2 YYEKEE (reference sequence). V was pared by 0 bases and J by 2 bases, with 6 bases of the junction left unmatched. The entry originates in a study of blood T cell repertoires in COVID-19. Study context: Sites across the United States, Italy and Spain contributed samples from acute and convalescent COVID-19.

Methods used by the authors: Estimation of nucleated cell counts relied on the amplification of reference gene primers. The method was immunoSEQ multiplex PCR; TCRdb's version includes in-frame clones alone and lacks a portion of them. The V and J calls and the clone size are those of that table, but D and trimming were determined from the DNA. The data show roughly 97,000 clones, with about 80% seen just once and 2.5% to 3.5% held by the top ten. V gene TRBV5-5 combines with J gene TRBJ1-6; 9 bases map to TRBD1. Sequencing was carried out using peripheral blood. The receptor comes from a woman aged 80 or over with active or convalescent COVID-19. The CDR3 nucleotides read TGTGCCAGCAGCTTGGCAGGACAGGGGAACACCTATAATTCACCCCTCCACTTT. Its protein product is CASSLAGQGNTYNSPLHF.